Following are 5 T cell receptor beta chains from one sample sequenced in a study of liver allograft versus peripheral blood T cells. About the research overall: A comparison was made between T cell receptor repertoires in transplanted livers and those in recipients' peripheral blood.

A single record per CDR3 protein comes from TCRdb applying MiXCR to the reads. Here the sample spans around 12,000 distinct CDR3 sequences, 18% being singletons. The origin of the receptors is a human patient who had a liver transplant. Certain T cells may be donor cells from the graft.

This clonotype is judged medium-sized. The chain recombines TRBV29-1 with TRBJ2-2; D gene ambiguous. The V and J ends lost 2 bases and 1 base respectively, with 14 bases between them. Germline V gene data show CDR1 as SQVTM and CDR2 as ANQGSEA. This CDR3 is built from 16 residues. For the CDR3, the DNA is TGCAGCGTTGAACGCGACACGTCGTGGAACACCGGGGAGCTGTTTTTT. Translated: CSVERDTSWNTGELFF.

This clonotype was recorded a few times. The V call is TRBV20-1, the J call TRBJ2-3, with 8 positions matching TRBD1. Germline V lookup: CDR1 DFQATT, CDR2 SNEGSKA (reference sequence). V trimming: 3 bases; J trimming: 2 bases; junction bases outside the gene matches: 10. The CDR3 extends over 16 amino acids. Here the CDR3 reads CSASTPDRVITDTQYF. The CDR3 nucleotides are TGCAGTGCTAGCACACCGGACAGGGTGATCACAGATACGCAGTATTTT.

This CDR3 reads CSAPRGSGNTIYF. The CDR3 DNA is TGCAGTGCCCCGAGGGGATCTGGAAACACCATATATTTT. The V gene is TRBV20-1, the J gene TRBJ1-3, with a possible D match to TRBD1 (5 bases). Trimming pared 6 bases from V and 1 base from J, leaving 10 bases between. The CDR3 extends over 13 amino acids. CDR1 DFQATT and CDR2 SNEGSKA come from the germline V gene (reference sequence).

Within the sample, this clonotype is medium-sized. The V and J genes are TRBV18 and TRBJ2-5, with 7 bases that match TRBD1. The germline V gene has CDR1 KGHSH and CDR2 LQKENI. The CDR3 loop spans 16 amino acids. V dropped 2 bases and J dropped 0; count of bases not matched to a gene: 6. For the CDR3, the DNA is TGTGCCAGCTCACCAGGTACAGGGGCGTACCAAGAGACCCAGTACTTC. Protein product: CASSPGTGAYQETQYF.

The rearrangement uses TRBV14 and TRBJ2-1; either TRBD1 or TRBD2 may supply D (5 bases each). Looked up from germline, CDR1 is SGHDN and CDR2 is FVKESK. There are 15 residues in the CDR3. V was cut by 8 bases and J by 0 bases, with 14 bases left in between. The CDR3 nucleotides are TGTGCCAGCTCCTACCTTGGGGGCTCCTACAATGAGCAGTTCTTC. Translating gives CASSYLGGSYNEQFF.